This T cell receptor beta chain was captured in a study of cytomegalovirus exposure and HLA in healthy donors. Looking at the study overall: The roughly 130 validation repertoires used the same platform as the 650 to 850 first-cohort repertoires (as reported by a later analysis).

TCRdb's copy holds only in-frame clones and misses some; the assay was immunoSEQ multiplex PCR. The sample has roughly 300,000 clones, just over 85% seen once. This clone was counted a single time. Trimming took 4 bases from V and 2 from J; bases not matched to a gene: 4. In germline, CDR1 is MNHEY, CDR2 SMNVEV (reference sequence). CDR3 length equals 15 residues. The chain employs TRBV27 and TRBJ2-7; 11 bases line up with TRBD1. Material for sequencing was PBMCs. The sequence was obtained from a woman between 18 and 29 years old in good health and CMV-seronegative. The CDR3 protein is CASSSPGQGAYEQYF. CDR3 DNA: TGTGCCAGCAGTTCGCCGGGACAGGGGGCCTACGAGCAGTACTTC.